The present T cell receptor beta chain was sequenced within a study of PD-L1 blockade in urothelial cancer (dated by TCRdb to the late 2010s). As for the study more broadly: Therapy was started in the mid-2010s for all patients, and atezolizumab 1,200 mg was administered intravenously every 3 weeks. Durable clinical benefit was achieved by nine patients and was not achieved by 20 patients. Patients had an ECOG performance status of 0 or 1 and had received between 0 and 3 prior chemotherapy regimens. About 90% of the 29 patients were males with bladder-origin urothelial cancer, and about 60% of the 29 reported a prior smoking history. Progression-free survival longer than 6 months counted as durable clinical benefit, and TCR features were additionally tested against both progression-free and overall survival. Blood samples gave median yields of around 150,000 T cells and around 88,000 unique TCRs, along with a median clonality of around 0.08. Blood samples were analyzed 3 weeks after the start of treatment (second dose) and 6 weeks after the start of treatment. Pretreatment blood TCR-seq was available for about 30 patients, at least one posttreatment blood collection was obtained for 25 or so patients, and tumor TCR-seq was available for 25 or so patients. An exploratory multi-omic analysis was conducted of the somatic, immune and clinical correlates of response to PD-L1 blockade with atezolizumab in urothelial cancer. Pretreatment tumor samples, along with matched peripheral blood serially collected before and after atezolizumab treatment, were subjected to TCR sequencing. Whole exome sequencing and RNA sequencing of pretreatment tumors were performed alongside TCR sequencing in the same patients. Beyond this particular receptor, the publication reports: Among patients with durable benefit, tumor-associated TCR clones showed greater expansion in peripheral blood 3 weeks after treatment started (n = 22, p = 0.022). Improved progression-free and overall survival was found to be associated with pretreatment peripheral blood TCR clonality below the median. Small sample size (n ≈ 28) and many exploratory analyses mean the results are intended to be hypothesis-generating.

Sequences LNHNV (CDR1) and YYDKDF (CDR2) are obtained from the germline V gene (reference sequence). The CDR3 goes from the cysteine to the phenylalanine over 16 residues. The only DNA kept is the CDR3, 48 bases in frame from the first base. Here V drops 3 bases and J drops 4 bases, and the junction holds 7 bases not matched to any gene. What this sample's time point label stands for: pretreatment peripheral blood. A total of some 30 patients with locally advanced or metastatic urothelial carcinoma, treated at Memorial Sloan Kettering on a trial protocol, made up the cohort. Peripheral blood mononuclear cells were collected pretreatment and during treatment, with between 1 and 8 total time points per patient. The Qiagen DNeasy Blood extraction kit was used to purify genomic DNA from total PBMCs and from tumor samples. Collected pretreatment and during treatment, PBMCs were isolated and stored as previously described.

Turning to this clone: The specificity of this receptor is unknown. Within one base of it there is no much larger clone, and no base qualities were kept.

Each PCR received spiked-in synthetic TCR analog templates so that absolute template abundance could be estimated from read counts. The immunoSEQ assay was used to amplify TCRbeta CDR3 regions from genomic DNA with bias-controlled V and J gene primers. Sequencing of rearranged TCRbeta segments was done at approximately 20X coverage. Regarding the original processing steps: Sequencing errors were corrected by clustering and CDR3s were annotated against IMGT to assign V, D and J genes. Downstream analyses used only productive TCRbeta rearrangements and left out out-of-frame or stop-codon sequences. Clonality was calculated as one minus the Shannon entropy normalized by the log of the number of unique productive sequences. Clones differing between time points or between blood and tumor were identified using Fisher's exact test with Benjamini-Hochberg correction, with an adjusted p below 0.01 applied as the threshold. TCRdb mirrors the immuneACCESS table, restricted to in-frame sequences. Some clones are absent from its copies; in checked studies, under half trace to an unresolved V gene, and the reason for the others is unknown. The V and J calls and clone size were taken over from that table, and D and trimming were inferred from the DNA. This sample comprises 70,000 to 100,000 clones, around 83% of them detected only once. In total, the top ten clones hold around 2.1% of the sample.

The V and J segments used are TRBV15 and TRBJ2-3; 10 central bases correspond to TRBD2. The TCR sequence derives from a man between 60 and 75 years old with urothelial cancer. Source: PBMCs, taken around atezolizumab (anti-PD-L1) treatment. The CDR3 region has the sequence CATSRRSGRAPDTQYF. The sequence in DNA is TGTGCCACCAGCAGGCGGAGCGGGAGGGCCCCAGATACGCAGTATTTT. The CDR3 plus the reference TRBV15 and TRBJ2-3 genes for the other parts give the full variable domain: DAMVIQNPRYQVTQFGKPVTLSCSQTLNHNVMYWYQQKSSQAPKLLFHYYDKDFNNEADTPDNFQSRRPNTSFCFLDIRSPGLGDTAMYLCATSRRSGRAPDTQYFGPGTRLTVL.